These 27 T cell receptor beta chains came from one sample sequenced in a study of CD8+CD57+ T cells in acquired aplastic anemia. CD8+CD57+ cell expansion, shown by flow cytometry, had occurred in the patients selected for sequencing. According to the study, genomic DNA was the template for TCR beta VDJ and CDR3 profiling. TCRdb passed the reads through MiXCR, listing each CDR3 protein once. The table records about 170,000 distinct CDR3 sequences, around half of them present only once. The sequencing input was sorted CD4+, CD8+, or CD8+CD57+ T cells (not recorded which) from PBMCs. Receptor source: a human donor with aplastic anemia.

This clonotype was observed a handful of times. The rearrangement joins TRBV20-1 to TRBJ2-3, with 8 bases identical to TRBD1. Looked up from germline, CDR1 is DFQATT and CDR2 is SNEGSKA (reference sequence). CDR3 length equals 14 residues. V trimming: 3 bases; J trimming: 9 bases; junction bases outside the gene matches: 11. CDR3 residues: CSASHPQGVGTQYF. CDR3 in DNA: TGCAGTGCTAGTCACCCACAGGGGGTAGGAACGCAGTATTTT.

On this clonotype: The CDR3 does not close with the conserved phenylalanine or tryptophan, likely indicating a read error. The chain has TRBV29-1 and TRBJ2-3; 16 bases align to TRBD2. Germline V gene data show CDR1 as SQVTM and CDR2 as ANQGSEA. J was trimmed by 2 bases and V by 6 bases; bases with no gene match: 5. The length of the CDR3 is 16 residues. CDR3 in DNA: TGCAGCGTCGCGGGACTAGCGGGGGGGCTCACAGATACGCAGTATTTG. This codes for CSVAGLAGGLTDTQYL.

The rearrangement joins TRBV27 to TRBJ1-5; a possible D gene is TRBD1 (5 bases). Trimming cost V 5 bases and J 0 bases, with 11 bases left between them. The germline CDR1 and CDR2 sequences are MNHEY and SMNVEV (reference sequence). This CDR3 has 15 residues. CDR3 sequence: CASSRTGFSNQPQHF. DNA of the CDR3: TGTGCCAGCAGTCGAACAGGTTTTAGCAATCAGCCCCAGCATTTT.

This clonotype was found a few times. The chain uses TRBV4-1 and TRBJ2-1; TRBD2 matches at 7 bases. Germline lookup yields CDR1 MGHRA and CDR2 YSYEKL. The CDR3 totals 16 residues. The V segment lost 3 bases and the J segment 2 bases; nucleotides outside the gene matches: 7. The chain's CDR3 is CASSQGASGPYNEQFF. CDR3 nucleotides: TGCGCCAGCAGCCAGGGCGCTAGCGGTCCCTACAATGAGCAGTTCTTC.

This chain links TRBV29-1 with TRBJ2-1, with TRBD2 identical over 9 bases. The germline V gene encodes CDR1 SQVTM and CDR2 ANQGSEA. The CDR3 covers 14 residues. With 7 bases clipped from V and 7 bases from J, the junction kept 11 bases outside the gene matches. The CDR3 reads CSAKRSLAGNEQFF. Here the CDR3 DNA reads TGCAGCGCTAAGAGATCGCTAGCGGGGAATGAGCAGTTCTTC.

There are many counts of this clonotype. V is TRBV20-1 and J is TRBJ2-7; 7 positions agree with TRBD2. The V segment lost 5 bases and the J segment 2 bases; nucleotides outside the gene matches: 9. The V gene's germline CDR1 is DFQATT and CDR2 SNEGSKA (reference sequence). CDR3 length: 14 residues. CDR3 sequence (DNA): TGCAGTGCTCAGCCGCCCGGGACTACCTACGAGCAGTACTTC. Its protein product is CSAQPPGTTYEQYF.

In this sample, this clonotype turned up a few times. Possible read error: a much larger clone is one base away. The rearrangement joins TRBV7-2 to TRBJ2-5, with TRBD2 matching over 8 bases. Germline lookup yields CDR1 SGHTA and CDR2 FQGNSA. This CDR3 has 12 residues. The CDR3 DNA follows: TGTGCCAGCAGTAAGAGCGGACCAGCGGGGGACTTC. This translates into CASSKSGPAGDF.

The chain is built from TRBV4-3 and TRBJ1-2, with a possible D match to TRBD1 (5 bases). V dropped 1 base and J dropped 0 bases, with 12 bases sitting between them. The CDR3 is 16 amino acids. Germline CDR1 LGHNA, CDR2 YSLEER. The DNA of the CDR3 is TGCGCCAGCAGCCAAGCTCTGCGGGGGGCTAACTATGGCTACACCTTC. It codes for CASSQALRGANYGYTF.

In this sample, this clonotype turned up many times. The V and J genes are TRBV19 and TRBJ1-6; 10 bases match TRBD1. With V trimmed by 7 bases and J by 5 bases, 5 bases remained unmatched. The CDR3 length is 15 residues. Germline CDR1 is LNHDA and CDR2 is SQIVND (reference sequence). CDR3 in DNA: TGTGCCAGTACCCTTGGGACAGGGGATAATTCACCCCTCCACTTT. This translates into CASTLGTGDNSPLHF.

The rearrangement links TRBV25-1 to TRBJ2-7; TRBD1 is a possible D gene (6 bases). Germline-derived CDR1 and CDR2 are MGHDK and SYGVNS. With 6 bases removed from V and 7 bases from J, the gap between germline ends came to 22 bases. This CDR3 is built from 15 residues. The CDR3 sequence is CASSFSGTRQQEQYF. The CDR3 region has the DNA TGTGCCAGCAGCTTTTCCGGGACACGGCAGCAGGAGCAGTACTTC.

This clonotype occurred once. The DNA is omitted, as the CDR3 cannot be located on it reliably, and the CDR3 follows TCRdb's listing. The rearrangement links TRBV15 to TRBJ2-2; the D call of TRBD1 is as the table states it, not checked on the DNA. Counting both end residues, the CDR3 totals 14 amino acids. Germline V gene data show CDR1 as LNHNV and CDR2 as YYDKDF (reference sequence). CDR3 residues: CATWGQGNTGELFF.

In its sample, this clonotype was seen many times. This chain uses TRBV7-3 with TRBJ2-3, with TRBD2 identical over 10 bases. Trimming removed 2 bases from V and 5 bases from J; junction bases left unmatched: 4. The CDR3 is 15 residues long. The V gene's germline CDR1 is SGHTA and CDR2 FQGTGA. The CDR3 DNA sequence: TGTGCCAGCAGCTTAGGTGCTAGCGGGGGAGATACGCAGTATTTT. Translation: CASSLGASGGDTQYF. The full variable domain, rest sourced from reference TRBV7-3 and TRBJ2-3, is GAGVSQTPSNKVTEKGKYVELRCDPISGHTALYWYRQSLGQGPEFLIYFQGTGAADDSGLPNDRFFAVRPEGSVSTLKIQRTERGDSAVYLCASSLGASGGDTQYFGPGTRLTVL.

The chain couples TRBV4-2 to TRBJ2-2; TRBD1 might be the D (5 bases). V dropped 4 bases and J dropped 4 bases, with 13 bases sitting between them. Germline loops: CDR1 LGHNA, CDR2 YNFKEQ. The length of the CDR3 is 15 residues. CDR3 sequence: CASSLEGAFTGELFF. CDR3 in DNA: TGTGCCAGCAGCCTCGAAGGGGCCTTCACCGGGGAGCTGTTTTTT.

This clonotype was detected many times. The genes are TRBV5-4 and TRBJ1-6; 7 bases match TRBD1. CDR3 size: 15 residues. The germline gives CDR1 SGHNT, CDR2 YYREEE (reference sequence). The J segment lost 6 bases and the V segment lost 4 bases, leaving 7 bases of the junction unmatched. CDR3 nucleotides: TGTGCCAGCAGCGTCCGGGACAGAGCTAATTCACCCCTCCACTTT. Amino acid sequence: CASSVRDRANSPLHF.

This chain joins TRBV3-1 and TRBJ2-3; D is ambiguous. Trimming removed 4 bases from V and 4 bases from J, with 15 bases in between. Per the germline V gene, CDR1 is LGHDT and CDR2 is YNNKEL (reference sequence). CDR3 length: 15 residues. The CDR3 coding sequence is TGTGCCAGCAGCCGGGCTCTTCGGAAGGCAGATACGCAGTATTTT. Translating gives CASSRALRKADTQYF.

To note about this clonotype: A much bigger clone sits one base away, suggesting this may be a read error. The chain combines TRBV6-5 with TRBJ1-1; 7 bases agree with TRBD1. In germline, CDR1 is MNHEY, CDR2 SVGAGI. CDR3 size: 14 residues. The CDR3 DNA is TGTGCCTGCAGTTGGACAGGAAGGGCCACTGAAGCTTTCTTT. It specifies CACSWTGRATEAFF.

This clonotype was recorded a few times. The chain is built from TRBV25-1 and TRBJ2-1; D remains unclear. This CDR3 is built from 13 residues. The germline V gene encodes CDR1 MGHDK and CDR2 SYGVNS. V was pared by 6 bases and J by 9 bases, with 15 bases between. This CDR3 reads CASSLTGGSEQFF. The CDR3 nucleotides read TGTGCCAGCAGCCTGACTGGTGGGTCTGAGCAGTTCTTC.

This clonotype occurred many times. The chain has TRBV7-8 and TRBJ1-4; the D gene is possibly TRBD1 (5 bases). Germline CDR1 SGHVS, CDR2 FQNEAQ. CDR3 length equals 12 residues. CDR3 DNA sequence: TGTGCGTGGGGGACGGTTAATGAAAAACTGTTTTTT. It codes for CAWGTVNEKLFF.

There are many counts of this clonotype. The chain uses TRBV20-1 and TRBJ1-4, with D tentatively TRBD1 (5 bases). CDR3 length equals 12 residues. V was pared by 2 bases and J by 7 bases, with 8 bases between. Germline V CDR1 and CDR2: DFQATT, SNEGSKA (reference sequence). The CDR3 DNA reads as TGCAGTGCTAGACAGGGAGGTGAAAAACTGTTTTTT. Amino acid sequence: CSARQGGEKLFF.

This chain links TRBV7-7 with TRBJ2-7, with 7 nucleotides matching TRBD1. J lost 3 bases, V lost 5 bases, and 7 bases had no gene match. Germline V gene sequence: CDR1 SSHAT, CDR2 FNYEAQ (reference sequence). The CDR3 has 14 residues. CDR3 residues: CASSPGTENYEQYF. DNA for the CDR3: TGTGCCAGCAGCCCCGGGACAGAAAACTACGAGCAGTACTTC.

Ten or more counts support this clonotype. The rearrangement links TRBV19 to TRBJ2-1, with TRBD2 matching over 7 bases. The V gene's germline CDR1 is LNHDA and CDR2 SQIVND (reference sequence). The CDR3 contains 13 residues. J gave up 9 bases and V 5 bases, and 7 bases lay outside the gene matches. The CDR3 sequence is CASSATWGGEQFF. For the CDR3, the DNA is TGTGCCAGTAGTGCCACGTGGGGGGGTGAGCAGTTCTTC.

This clonotype was counted ten times or more. The chain recombines TRBV20-1 with TRBJ1-2; D gene ambiguous. This CDR3 region has 13 residues. V was clipped by 2 bases and J by 0 bases, with 7 bases between them. Looked up from germline, CDR1 is DFQATT and CDR2 is SNEGSKA (reference sequence). CDR3 nucleotides: TGCAGTGCTAGACAGAGTTCTAACTATGGCTACACCTTC. Translation: CSARQSSNYGYTF.

Many counts were recorded for this clonotype. J is TRBJ2-7 and V is TRBV6-2 or TRBV6-3; TRBD1 aligns across 7 bases. The V gene's germline CDR1 is MNHEY and CDR2 SVGEGT. Trimming cost V 0 bases and J 3 bases; bases outside gene matches: 11. CDR3 length: 17 residues. CDR3 DNA: TGTGCCAGCAGTTACTCGAATTTAGGGACAGCTTTCTACGAGCAGTACTTC. Its translation is CASSYSNLGTAFYEQYF.

This clonotype was counted at least ten times. This chain uses TRBV5-4 with TRBJ1-1; the D is unclear. This CDR3 is built from 15 residues. Trimming stripped 1 base from V and 0 bases from J, with 10 bases between. Germline V gene sequence: CDR1 SGHNT, CDR2 YYREEE (reference sequence). The CDR3: CASSLREVMNTEAFF. CDR3 bases: TGTGCCAGCAGCTTGAGAGAGGTGATGAACACTGAAGCTTTCTTT.

Remarks on this clonotype: This clone may be a read error of a much larger clone one base away. Since no conserved phenylalanine or tryptophan closes the CDR3, a read error is the likely cause. V is TRBV4-2 and J is TRBJ2-7, with 7 bases matching TRBD1. The length of the CDR3 is 18 residues. V lost 4 bases and J lost 2; bases outside the gene matches: 17. Per germline, CDR1 LGHNA and CDR2 YNFKEQ. The CDR3 loop is CASSLKVSLRDRTYEQYL. The CDR3 nucleotides are TGTGCCAGCAGCCTAAAGGTCAGCCTGAGGGACAGAACCTACGAGCAGTACCTC.

The sample holds many counts of this clonotype. The rearrangement joins TRBV9 to TRBJ1-3; D remains unclear. CDR3 size: 14 residues. Germline CDR1 and CDR2: SGDLS and YYNGEE. V lost 0 bases and J 2 bases, leaving 6 bases between the germline ends. CDR3 protein: CASSVVSAGNTIYF. The CDR3 DNA follows: TGTGCCAGCAGCGTAGTATCCGCTGGAAACACCATATATTTT.

The sample holds many counts of this clonotype. This chain connects TRBV2 to TRBJ2-3; D uncertain. In germline, CDR1 is SNHLY, CDR2 FYNNEI. V gave up 4 bases and J gave up 2 bases, with 7 bases separating them. The CDR3 runs to 13 residues. The CDR3 coding sequence is TGTGCCAGCAGTGGTCGCGACACAGATACGCAGTATTTT. Translation gives CASSGRDTDTQYF.